This T cell receptor (beta chain) was documented in a study of CD8 T cells in Susac syndrome. This CDR3 has 14 amino acids. V was trimmed by 4 bases and J by 10 bases, leaving 19 bases between them. Germline CDR1 SGHDN, CDR2 FVKESK. RNA, at about 0.45 to 1 ug, was reverse transcribed with random hexamers. TCR beta CDR3 was amplified by immunoSEQ multiplex PCR. This amplification extended across 54 Vbeta and 13 Jbeta segments. MiXCR was run by TCRdb on the immunoSEQ multiplex PCR reads, yielding one entry per CDR3 protein. The table shows nearly 200,000 distinct CDR3 sequences, with about 95% occurring only once.

The rearrangement joins TRBV14 to TRBJ1-2, with unresolved D. The clonotype was recovered from a human donor with multiple sclerosis. What was sequenced was CD4+ T cells from PBMCs. CDR3 region: CASSRDWRGMAYTF. In nucleotides, the CDR3 is TGTGCCAGCAGCCGAGATTGGAGAGGGATGGCCTACACCTTC.